A selection of T cell receptor beta chains follows, all from one sample in a study of technical replicates of blood from a few donors. The method was immunoSEQ multiplex PCR; TCRdb's version includes in-frame clones alone and lacks a portion of them. This sample carries under 85,000 clones, 80% to 95% of them seen once, and the ten largest clones take over 0.35%. The sample was T cells isolated from PBMCs. The receptors come from a human donor in good health. CDR3s include the opening cysteine and the closing phenylalanine or tryptophan. The D gene is left open where the match is weak. Expanded clones are given a class, and other clones once, few, many or no size at all.

V gene	clone size	D gene	J gene	CDR3 protein	CDR3 DNA
TRBV7-9	-	-	TRBJ2-3	CASSLILDYTDTQYF	TGTGCCAGCAGCCTTATACTGGACTACACAGATACGCAGTATTTT
TRBV10-2	-	-	TRBJ1-1	CASSWDSWNTEAFF	TGCGCCAGCAGTTGGGACTCCTGGAACACTGAAGCTTTCTTT
TRBV4-1	-	-	TRBJ2-3	CASSPVPTDTQYF	TGCGCCAGCAGCCCTGTCCCCACAGATACGCAGTATTTT
TRBV7-9	-	TRBD1	TRBJ1-4	CASSPRTGKGEKLFF	TGTGCCAGCAGCCCCAGGACAGGGAAGGGCGAAAAACTGTTTTTT
TRBV5-4	-	TRBD2	TRBJ2-2	CASSVDTSGFNTGELFF	TGTGCCAGCAGCGTAGACACTAGCGGCTTTAACACCGGGGAGCTGTTTTTT
TRBV11-3	-	TRBD1	TRBJ2-2	CASSPGQGAGDTGELFF	TGTGCCAGCAGCCCGGGACAGGGGGCTGGCGACACCGGGGAGCTGTTTTTT
TRBV15	-	-	TRBJ1-3	CATSITRGGLFGNTIYF	TGTGCCACCAGCATAACAAGGGGGGGTTTGTTTGGAAACACCATATATTTT
TRBV4-2	-	-	TRBJ2-2	CASSQDAGELFF	TGTGCCAGCAGCCAAGACGCGGGGGAGCTGTTTTTT
TRBV4-3	-	-	TRBJ2-3	CASSQRRGTDTQYF	TGCGCCAGCAGCCAACGGCGGGGAACAGATACGCAGTATTTT
TRBV27	-	-	TRBJ2-2	CASRSAGTGELFF	TGTGCCAGCAGATCAGCGGGCACCGGGGAGCTGTTTTTT
TRBV7-8	-	-	TRBJ2-1	CASSKGTPEQFF	TGTGCCAGCAGCAAAGGGACACCCGAGCAGTTCTTC
TRBV5-4	-	TRBD2	TRBJ2-1	CASSLGLAGGGAYNEQFF	TGTGCCAGCAGCTTGGGACTAGCGGGGGGAGGGGCCTACAATGAGCAGTTCTTC
TRBV7-2	-	TRBD1	TRBJ2-6	CASSLTGAGANVLTF	TGTGCCAGCAGCTTAACAGGGGCTGGGGCCAACGTCCTGACTTTC
TRBV19	-	-	TRBJ1-1	CVSGEMGEAFF	TGTGTCTCGGGGGAGATGGGTGAAGCTTTCTTT
TRBV10-3	-	-	TRBJ1-4	CAISRAGRESNEKLFF	TGTGCCATCTCCAGGGCTGGAAGGGAATCTAATGAAAAACTGTTTTTT
TRBV11-3	once	TRBD1	TRBJ2-7	CASSFPGQGPYEQYF	TGTGCCAGCAGCTTCCCGGGACAGGGGCCCTACGAGCAGTACTTC
TRBV11-3	-	-	TRBJ1-4	CASSPRAEEKLFF	TGTGCCAGCAGCCCCCGCGCCGAAGAAAAACTGTTTTTT
TRBV7-2	-	-	TRBJ2-1	CASSRLEYNEQFF	TGTGCCAGCAGTCGACTTGAGTACAATGAGCAGTTCTTC
TRBV6-1	once	TRBD1	TRBJ2-5	CASSDGQAGETQYF	TGTGCCAGCAGTGACGGACAGGCCGGGGAGACCCAGTACTTC
TRBV7-8	-	TRBD1	TRBJ1-1	CASSYRTGAEAFF	TGTGCCAGCAGCTACAGGACAGGCGCCGAAGCTTTCTTT
TRBV6-5	-	-	TRBJ2-6	CASSLIRSGANVLTF	TGTGCCAGCAGTTTAATCCGCTCTGGGGCCAACGTCCTGACTTTC
TRBV6-1	once	-	TRBJ2-7	CASSGVSANEQYF	TGTGCCAGCAGCGGGGTCTCTGCGAACGAGCAGTACTTC
TRBV5-6	-	-	TRBJ1-2	CASSRTTSSGGYTF	TGTGCCAGCAGCCGCACGACATCCTCAGGTGGCTACACCTTC
TRBV5-1	once	TRBD2	TRBJ2-3	CASRTSGDSTDTQYF	TGCGCCAGCAGGACTAGCGGGGATAGCACAGATACGCAGTATTTT
TRBV6-5	-	-	TRBJ1-2	CASSQGGGGYTF	TGTGCCAGCAGCCAAGGGGGAGGGGGCTACACCTTC
TRBV10-3	-	TRBD1	TRBJ1-1	CAIRETGTGEAFF	TGTGCCATCAGGGAGACCGGGACAGGGGAAGCTTTCTTT
TRBV27	-	TRBD1	TRBJ2-5	CASSPPGHLLQGAQETQYF	TGTGCCAGCAGTCCCCCGGGACACCTTTTACAGGGGGCCCAAGAGACCCAGTACTTC
TRBV9	-	TRBD2	TRBJ2-2	CASSVGLAGGTGELFF	TGTGCCAGCAGCGTTGGACTAGCGGGAGGCACCGGGGAGCTGTTTTTT
TRBV11-3	-	TRBD1	TRBJ1-2	CASSRTGFGYGYTF	TGTGCCAGCAGCCGGACAGGGTTTGGCTATGGCTACACCTTC
TRBV15	-	TRBD2	TRBJ2-7	CATRKIAGGDEQYF	TGTGCCACCAGAAAAATAGCGGGAGGCGATGAGCAGTACTTC
TRBV6-6	once	TRBD1	TRBJ1-2	CASSYVGGNGYTF	TGTGCCAGCAGTTACGTAGGGGGCAATGGCTACACCTTC
TRBV5-6	-	TRBD2	TRBJ2-7	CASSSPVGLAGNPYEQYF	TGTGCCAGCAGCTCCCCCGTTGGACTAGCGGGAAATCCGTACGAGCAGTACTTC
TRBV9	-	-	TRBJ2-1	CASRGQSYNEQFF	TGTGCCAGCAGAGGACAATCCTACAATGAGCAGTTCTTC
TRBV6-5	-	TRBD2	TRBJ2-5	CASSSGRLSGSQTQYF	TGTGCCAGCAGTTCCGGACGACTGAGCGGGAGTCAGACCCAGTACTTC
TRBV11-2	-	-	TRBJ2-7	CASSQFLAKYEQYF	TGTGCCAGCAGCCAATTCCTGGCAAAGTACGAGCAGTACTTC
TRBV4-2	-	TRBD1	TRBJ1-2	CASGTGGFGYTF	TGTGCCAGCGGGACAGGGGGATTTGGCTACACCTTC
TRBV11-2	-	-	TRBJ1-1	CASRLQGDTEAFF	TGTGCCAGCAGACTACAGGGAGACACTGAAGCTTTCTTT
TRBV27	-	TRBD1	TRBJ2-4	CASSPRQGDIQYF	TGTGCCAGCAGTCCGAGACAGGGGGACATTCAGTACTTC
TRBV10-3	-	-	TRBJ2-5	CAISVDGEETQYF	TGTGCCATCAGTGTAGACGGGGAAGAGACCCAGTACTTC